A single sample is the source of the 3 T cell receptor beta chains below, sequenced in a study of T cell responses to AZD1222 COVID-19 vaccine. The table came from immunoSEQ multiplex PCR; TCRdb's copy has only in-frame clones and leaves some out. The sample comprises some 120,000 clones, more than 85% of which are singletons, and around 10% rests with the top ten. This sample comprised peripheral blood, obtained on day 0 of MenACWY control vaccination. The receptors originated from an adult in good health.

V gene TRBV2 combines with J gene TRBJ1-2; no firm D call. This CDR3 has 13 residues. Trimming removed 5 bases from V and 8 bases from J, with 15 bases in between. Germline V CDR1 and CDR2: SNHLY, FYNNEI. The CDR3 DNA is TGTGCCAGCAGTCGGATCTTTAGGGAGGGCTACACCTTC. Its protein product is CASSRIFREGYTF.

This rearrangement joins TRBV30 to TRBJ1-3; D gene unclear. The CDR3 has 13 amino acids. Germline values: CDR1 GTSNPN, CDR2 SVGIG (reference sequence). Trimming removed 0 bases from V and 7 bases from J, with 10 bases in between. The DNA of the CDR3 is TGTGCCTGGAGTGTAACAGTGGGGAACACCATATATTTT. This encodes CAWSVTVGNTIYF.

The V gene is TRBV5-1, the J gene TRBJ2-6, with TRBD1 matching 8 bases. V was clipped by 7 bases and J by 3 bases; unmatched bases: 9. The CDR3 spans 16 residues. Germline V gives CDR1 SGHRS, CDR2 YFSETQ. This CDR3 is CASEPGGAGGANVLTF. The CDR3 DNA is TGCGCCAGCGAACCAGGGGGCGCGGGTGGGGCCAACGTCCTGACTTTC.